Each of the 9 T cell receptor beta chains below was sequenced from the same sample in a study of T-cell reconstitution after alpha-beta-depleted transplantation in children. Preparation of the TCRbeta library used unique molecular identifiers. Using its own MiXCR run on the PCR reads, TCRdb lists one record per CDR3 protein. The sample lists about 400,000 distinct CDR3 sequences, about 14% occurring once. The sample was PBMCs, taken from the stem cell graft. These TCRs come from a human donor who donated a stem cell graft to a child with Fanconi anemia.

The CDR3: CASSSGLGYTF. The CDR3 nucleotides read TGCGCCAGCAGTTCGGGCCTAGGCTACACCTTC. The rearrangement uses TRBV5-1 and TRBJ1-2; unclear D gene. Germline values: CDR1 SGHRS, CDR2 YFSETQ. CDR3 length equals 11 residues. Trimming removed 5 bases at V and 8 bases at J, with 10 bases between.

There are many counts of this clonotype. The chain is built from TRBV7-3 and TRBJ2-1; D perhaps matches TRBD1 (6 bases). The CDR3 is made up of 15 amino acids. Germline V gene lookup returns CDR1 SGHTA and CDR2 FQGTGA. The V and J ends lost 7 bases and 5 bases respectively, with 18 bases between them. In DNA form, the CDR3 reads TGTGCCAGCACCCTTGGCGGCAGGGGCAACAATGAGCAGTTCTTC. Protein sequence: CASTLGGRGNNEQFF.

The rearrangement links TRBV20-1 to TRBJ2-1; D ambiguous. V dropped 5 bases and J dropped 10 bases, with 12 bases sitting between them. The CDR3 length is 11 residues. In germline, CDR1 is DFQATT, CDR2 SNEGSKA (reference sequence). As DNA, the CDR3 is TGCAGTGCTGATAAATCTTACGAGCAGTTCTTC. Protein: CSADKSYEQFF.

The V gene is TRBV4-3, the J gene TRBJ1-1; tentative D call: TRBD1 (5 bases). Germline V gene sequence: CDR1 LGHNA, CDR2 YSLEER. Trimming removed 0 bases from V and 5 bases from J, with 22 bases in between. The CDR3 is made up of 18 amino acids. The CDR3 nucleotides read TGCGCCAGCAGCCAAGATCTTCGGCGGGGCGTCTTTGGTACTGAAGCTTTCTTT. This encodes CASSQDLRRGVFGTEAFF.

The chain couples TRBV7-9 to TRBJ2-7; tentative D call: TRBD1 (6 bases). This CDR3 is built from 16 residues. V dropped 5 bases and J dropped 3 bases, with 20 bases sitting between them. Germline V lookup: CDR1 SEHNR, CDR2 FQNEAQ (reference sequence). CDR3 nucleotide sequence: TGTGCCAGCAGCCTGGCCGGACAGCAGGCTCACTACGAGCAGTACTTC. Protein: CASSLAGQQAHYEQYF.

The CDR3 is CASSEVTAGGAGELFF. The CDR3 bases are TGTGCCAGCAGTGAAGTAACGGCGGGGGGGGCCGGGGAGCTGTTTTTT. The chain joins TRBV6-1 to TRBJ2-2; 9 positions match TRBD2. Germline assignment: CDR1 MNHNS and CDR2 SASEGT. This CDR3 has 16 amino acids. Trimming took 1 base from V and 6 from J; bases not matched to a gene: 6.

The gene calls are TRBV20-1 and TRBJ2-1, with D possibly matching TRBD1 (5 bases). The CDR3 is 16 amino acids. Trimming removed 0 bases from V and 7 bases from J, with 19 bases in between. Germline V CDR1 and CDR2: DFQATT, SNEGSKA (reference sequence). CDR3 coding DNA: TGCAGTGCTAGAGATGCTCGCACACAGGTTGGGAATGAGCAGTTCTTC. This encodes CSARDARTQVGNEQFF.

The V and J genes are TRBV10-2 and TRBJ2-7; 7 positions match TRBD1. The CDR3 loop spans 14 amino acids. From germline, CDR1 is WSHSY and CDR2 SAAADI. V lost 5 bases and J lost 3; bases outside the gene matches: 7. CDR3 DNA sequence: TGCGCCAGCAGTTTTGACAGGGTCATCTACGAGCAGTACTTC. Protein: CASSFDRVIYEQYF.

The J gene is TRBJ1-1, the V gene TRBV10-2; the match to TRBD1 covers 8 bases. The CDR3 sequence is 15 residues long. The V gene's germline CDR1 is WSHSY and CDR2 SAAADI. The V segment lost 3 bases and the J segment 0 bases; nucleotides outside the gene matches: 3. As DNA, the CDR3 is TGCGCCAGCAGTGACTGGGACAGGATGAACACTGAAGCTTTCTTT. Its translation is CASSDWDRMNTEAFF.